This T cell receptor (beta chain) was retrieved from a study of early T cells in non-severe SARS-CoV-2 infection. Study as a whole: Unpaired chains resulted from sequencing bulk RNA of unsorted whole blood. Study-level results: Anti-spike CD8 responses were favored by VDJdb matching, which missed private and CD4 specificities.

This clonotype was recorded many times. Antigen unknown. Individually, cDNA molecules had unique molecular identifiers attached to them. MiXCR, run by TCRdb on the 5' RACE reads, gives a single entry per CDR3 protein. The profile shows tens of thousands of distinct CDR3 sequences, over 10% of them singletons. The CDR3 runs 15 residues. Germline V gene lookup returns CDR1 SGHTA and CDR2 FQGNSA. Trimming removed 3 bases from V and 3 bases from J; junction bases left unmatched: 2. The rearrangement joins TRBV7-2 to TRBJ2-3; 11 bases are shared with TRBD2. The sequenced sample was whole blood. The sequence was collected from an adult who was a healthcare worker with PCR-confirmed SARS-CoV-2 infection or an uninfected control (not recorded which). CDR3 sequence reads: CASSFSSGGTDTQYF. The CDR3 coding sequence is TGTGCCAGCAGCTTTTCTAGCGGGGGGACAGATACGCAGTATTTT.